This passage covers 10 T cell receptor beta chains from one sample sequenced in a study of cytomegalovirus exposure and HLA in healthy donors. The PCR was carried out with 60 Vbeta primers and 13 Jbeta primers. Sequencing was performed with immunoSEQ multiplex PCR; in TCRdb, only in-frame clones are kept and a portion is missing. The table records about 98,000 clones, roughly three quarters of them present only once. Specimen: PBMCs. The origin of the receptors is a man aged 35 to 55 in good health and CMV-seronegative.

The genes are TRBV10-3 and TRBJ2-5; 10 bases align to TRBD2. Losses at the gene ends were 2 bases for V and 7 bases for J; bases not matched to a gene: 4. This CDR3 comprises 14 residues. CDR1 is ENHRY, CDR2 SYGVKD, per germline. CDR3 in DNA: TGTGCCATCAGTGAGGCTAGCGGGGGCGGGACCCAGTACTTC. This sequence encodes CAISEASGGGTQYF.

This chain uses TRBV19 with TRBJ2-7; 7 bases are shared with TRBD1. This CDR3 has 15 amino acids. Unmatched junction bases numbered 16, after V lost 10 bases and J lost 4 bases. Looked up from germline, CDR1 is LNHDA and CDR2 is SQIVND (reference sequence). The CDR3 reads CATQSPQGTGYEQYF. In DNA form, the CDR3 reads TGTGCCACTCAAAGCCCACAGGGGACGGGGTACGAGCAGTACTTC.

J is TRBJ1-1 and V is TRBV2; D unclear. Trimming removed 2 bases from V and 12 bases from J, with 13 bases in between. Germline loops: CDR1 SNHLY, CDR2 FYNNEI. The CDR3 runs 12 residues. This CDR3 is CASSELERKTFF. For the CDR3, the DNA is TGTGCCAGCAGTGAATTGGAGAGAAAAACTTTCTTT. Full variable domain (missing parts from reference TRBV2 and TRBJ1-1): EPEVTQTPSHQVTQMGQEVILRCVPISNHLYFYWYRQILGQKVEFLVSFYNNEISEKSEIFDDQFSVERPDGSNFTLKIRSTKLEDSAMYFCASSELERKTFFGQGTRLTVV.

This sequence joins TRBV6-5 and TRBJ2-2; no clear D. Germline CDR1 reads MNHEY; CDR2 reads SVGAGI. The CDR3 length is 13 residues. The V end was cut by 8 bases, the J end by 3 bases, with 10 bases between. CDR3 bases: TGTGCCAGCTCTCCTTTATACACCGGGGAGCTGTTTTTT. Translating gives CASSPLYTGELFF.

J is TRBJ2-7 and V is TRBV30; possible D gene TRBD1, 5 bases. The CDR3 is 12 residues long. The germline gives CDR1 GTSNPN, CDR2 SVGIG (reference sequence). Trimming stripped 4 bases from V and 5 bases from J, with 12 bases between. CDR3 DNA: TGTGCCTGGAATCTGCAGGGCAACGAGCAGTACTTC. Amino acid sequence: CAWNLQGNEQYF. The full variable domain, rest sourced from reference TRBV30 and TRBJ2-7, is SQTIHQWPATLVQPVGSPLSLECTVEGTSNPNLYWYRQAAGRGLQLLFYSVGIGQISSEVPQNLSASRPQDRQFILSSKKLLLSDSGFYLCAWNLQGNEQYFGPGTRLTVT.

The chain combines TRBV7-9 with TRBJ2-1; tentatively, D is TRBD2 (6 bases). V was shortened by 5 bases and J by 7 bases, with 15 bases between the two germline ends. The CDR3 covers 14 residues. Germline CDR1 is SEHNR and CDR2 is FQNEAQ (reference sequence). CDR3 coding DNA: TGTGCCAGCAGCGACGGGGGTGGGAGTAATGAGCAGTTCTTC. As protein: CASSDGGGSNEQFF.

This clone was picked up one time. The CDR3 reads CASGEAARFYGYTF. For the CDR3, the DNA is TGTGCCAGTGGTGAGGCAGCACGATTCTATGGCTACACCTTC. The chain couples TRBV19 to TRBJ1-2; D gene unclear. Germline CDR1 is LNHDA and CDR2 is SQIVND (reference sequence). V gave up 8 bases and J gave up 4 bases, with 17 bases separating them. There are 14 residues in the CDR3.

The CDR3 reads CASSLGGEKSKNIQYF. The CDR3 region has the DNA TGTGCCAGCAGCTTAGGGGGGGAAAAGTCCAAAAACATTCAGTACTTC. The chain joins TRBV7-9 to TRBJ2-4, with a weak D call TRBD2 (6 bases). The CDR3 totals 16 residues. The V gene's germline CDR1 is SEHNR and CDR2 FQNEAQ (reference sequence). V lost 1 base, J lost 2 bases, and 12 bases lay in between.

The gene calls are TRBV10-1 and TRBJ2-5, with 8 positions matching TRBD2. Germline CDR1 WNHNN, CDR2 SYGVQD (reference sequence). This CDR3 is 13 amino acids long. The V gene end was trimmed by 2 bases and the J gene end by 4 bases; junction bases not matched to a gene: 0. The CDR3 DNA reads as TGCGCCAGCAGTGAGGCGGGGGGAGAGACCCAGTACTTC. Its translation is CASSEAGGETQYF.

This chain joins TRBV18 and TRBJ2-7; 8 nucleotides match TRBD1. The CDR3 has 12 amino acids. Germline V gene data show CDR1 as KGHSH and CDR2 as LQKENI. V lost 2 bases to trimming and J lost 6 bases; unmatched junction nucleotides: 0. For the CDR3, the DNA is TGTGCCAGCTCACCAGACAGGGGCGAGCAGTACTTC. It yields the protein CASSPDRGEQYF.